The subject of this entry is one TCR beta chain. The antigen remains undetermined. Where three donor pairs were concerned, the unstimulated naive, memory, effector memory and TEMRA subsets underwent sequencing. The record originates from a study of siplizumab effects on memory and regulatory T cells. Regarding the study as a whole: Naive-or-memory phenotypes were unassignable for roughly 75-96% of proliferating CD4+ or CD8+ clones. The authors mapped only a minor fraction of alloreactive clones to unstimulated subsets. Naive T cells appeared more diverse than memory cells and seemed to be major alloresponse contributors.

The CDR3 is made up of 17 amino acids. Unmatched junction bases numbered 21, after V lost 6 bases and J lost 8 bases. Germline lookup yields CDR1 LNHDA and CDR2 SQIVND (reference sequence). The protocol was immunoSEQ multiplex PCR, while the TCRdb copy is restricted to in-frame clones and leaves out a portion. Of roughly 26,000 clones listed, 84% are singletons. Input material: memory CD4+ T cells sorted from blood. This TCR derives from a human donor in good health. This chain joins TRBV19 and TRBJ1-2, with 7 bases fitting TRBD1. CDR3 nucleotides: TGTGCCAGTAGAAGACCCTACAGGGGTGGCCGGCTATGGGGCTACACCTTC. This sequence encodes CASRRPYRGGRLWGYTF.